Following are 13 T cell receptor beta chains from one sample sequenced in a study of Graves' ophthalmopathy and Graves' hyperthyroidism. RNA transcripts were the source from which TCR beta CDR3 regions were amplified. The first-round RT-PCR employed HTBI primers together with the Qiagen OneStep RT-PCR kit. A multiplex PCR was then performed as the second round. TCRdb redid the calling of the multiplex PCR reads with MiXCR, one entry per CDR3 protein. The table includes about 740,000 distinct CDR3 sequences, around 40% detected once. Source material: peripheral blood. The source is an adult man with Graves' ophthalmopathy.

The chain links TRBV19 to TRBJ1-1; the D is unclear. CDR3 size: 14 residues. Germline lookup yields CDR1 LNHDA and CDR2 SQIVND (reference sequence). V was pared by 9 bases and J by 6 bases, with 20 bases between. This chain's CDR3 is CASSSDPVPPEAFF. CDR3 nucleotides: TGTGCCAGCAGTTCCGACCCCGTCCCCCCTGAAGCTTTCTTT.

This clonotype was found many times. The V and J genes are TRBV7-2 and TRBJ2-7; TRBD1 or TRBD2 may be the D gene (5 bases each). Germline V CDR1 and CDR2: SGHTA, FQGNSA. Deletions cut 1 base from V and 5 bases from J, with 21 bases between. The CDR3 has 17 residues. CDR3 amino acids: CASSLGPSGTPRDEQYF. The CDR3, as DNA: TGTGCCAGCAGCTTAGGGCCCTCCGGGACCCCCAGGGACGAGCAGTACTTC. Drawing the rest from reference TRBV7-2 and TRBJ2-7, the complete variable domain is GAGVSQSPSNKVTEKGKDVELRCDPISGHTALYWYRQSLGQGLEFLIYFQGNSAPDKSGLPSDRFSAERTGGSVSTLTIQRTQQEDSAVYLCASSLGPSGTPRDEQYFGPGTRLTVT.

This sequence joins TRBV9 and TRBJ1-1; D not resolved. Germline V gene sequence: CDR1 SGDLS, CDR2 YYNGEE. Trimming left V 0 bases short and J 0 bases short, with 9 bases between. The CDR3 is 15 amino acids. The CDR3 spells CASSVEGNMNTEAFF. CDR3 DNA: TGTGCCAGCAGCGTAGAAGGGAACATGAACACTGAAGCTTTCTTT. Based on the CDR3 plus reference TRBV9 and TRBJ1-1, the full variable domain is DSGVTQTPKHLITATGQRVTLRCSPRSGDLSVYWYQQSLDQGLQFLIQYYNGEERAKGNILERFSAQQFPDLHSELNLSSLELGDSALYFCASSVEGNMNTEAFFGQGTRLTVV.

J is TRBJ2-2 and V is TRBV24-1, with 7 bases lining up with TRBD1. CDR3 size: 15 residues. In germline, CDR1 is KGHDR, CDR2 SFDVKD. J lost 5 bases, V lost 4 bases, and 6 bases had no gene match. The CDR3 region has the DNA TGTGCCACCAGTGAGGTGACAGGGAGTACCGGGGAGCTGTTTTTT. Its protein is CATSEVTGSTGELFF.

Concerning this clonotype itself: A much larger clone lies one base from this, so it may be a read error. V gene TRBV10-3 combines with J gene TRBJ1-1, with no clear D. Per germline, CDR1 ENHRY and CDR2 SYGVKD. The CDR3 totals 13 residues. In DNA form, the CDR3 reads TGTGCCAGCAGTTTTGGTTCGAACACTGAAGCTTTGTTT. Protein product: CASSFGSNTEALF.

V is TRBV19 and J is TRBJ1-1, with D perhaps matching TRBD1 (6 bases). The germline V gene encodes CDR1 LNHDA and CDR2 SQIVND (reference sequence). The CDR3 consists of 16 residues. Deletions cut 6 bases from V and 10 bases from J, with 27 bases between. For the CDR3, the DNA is TGTGCCAGTAGGCTCGGGGGGACACCTAATCGGAAGGGAGCTTTCTTT. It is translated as CASRLGGTPNRKGAFF.

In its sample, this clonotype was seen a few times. For the CDR3, the DNA is TGTGCCAGCAGATCTACCGGGACAGCCCTCTCTGGAAACACCATATATTTT. Its translation: CASRSTGTALSGNTIYF. The chain carries TRBV2 and TRBJ1-3; 7 bases match TRBD1. Germline V CDR1 and CDR2: SNHLY, FYNNEI. V was pared by 6 bases and J by 0 bases, with 11 bases of the junction left unmatched. The CDR3 totals 17 residues.

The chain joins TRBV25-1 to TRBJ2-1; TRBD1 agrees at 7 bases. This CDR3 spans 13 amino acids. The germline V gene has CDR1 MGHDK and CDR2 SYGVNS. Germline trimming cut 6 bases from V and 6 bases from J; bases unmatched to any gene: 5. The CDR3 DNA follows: TGTGCCAGCAGCCTGTGGGACAGCAATGAGCAGTTCTTC. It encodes CASSLWDSNEQFF. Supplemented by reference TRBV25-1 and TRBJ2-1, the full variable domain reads EADIYQTPRYLVIGTGKKITLECSQTMGHDKMYWYQQDPGMELHLIHYSYGVNSTEKGDLSSESTVSRIRTEHFPLTLESARPSHTSQYLCASSLWDSNEQFFGPGTRLTVL.

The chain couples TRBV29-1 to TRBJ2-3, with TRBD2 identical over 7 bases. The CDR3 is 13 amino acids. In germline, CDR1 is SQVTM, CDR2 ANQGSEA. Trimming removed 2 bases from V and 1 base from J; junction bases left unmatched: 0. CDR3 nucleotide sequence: TGCAGCGTTGAACTAGCGGGCACAGATACGCAGTATTTT. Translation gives CSVELAGTDTQYF.

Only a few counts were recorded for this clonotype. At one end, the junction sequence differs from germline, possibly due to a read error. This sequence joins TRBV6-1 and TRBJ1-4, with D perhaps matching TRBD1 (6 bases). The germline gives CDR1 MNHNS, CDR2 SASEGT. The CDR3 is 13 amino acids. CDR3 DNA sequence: TGTACCAGCAGGGGAGCCACTAATGAAAAACTGTTTTTT. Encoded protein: CTSRGATNEKLFF.

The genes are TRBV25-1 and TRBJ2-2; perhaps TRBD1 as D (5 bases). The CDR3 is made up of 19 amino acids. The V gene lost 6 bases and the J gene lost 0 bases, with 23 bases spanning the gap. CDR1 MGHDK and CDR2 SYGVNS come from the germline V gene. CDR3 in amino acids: CASSQDIMTATPNTGELFF. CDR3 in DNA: TGTGCCAGCAGCCAAGATATTATGACAGCAACGCCGAACACCGGGGAGCTGTTTTTT.

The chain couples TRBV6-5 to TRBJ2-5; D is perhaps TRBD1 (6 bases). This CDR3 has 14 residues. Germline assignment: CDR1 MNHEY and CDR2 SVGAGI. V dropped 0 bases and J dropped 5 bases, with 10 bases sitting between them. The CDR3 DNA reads TGTGCCAGCAGTTACTCTGCAGGGGTGGAGACCCAGTACTTC. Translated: CASSYSAGVETQYF.

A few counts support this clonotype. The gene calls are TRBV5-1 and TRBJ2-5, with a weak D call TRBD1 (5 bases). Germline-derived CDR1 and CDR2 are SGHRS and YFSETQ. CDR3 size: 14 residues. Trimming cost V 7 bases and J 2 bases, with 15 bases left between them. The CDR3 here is CASATWGPQETQYF. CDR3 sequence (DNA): TGCGCCAGCGCCACCTGGGGCCCACAAGAGACCCAGTACTTC.